The present entry profiles one T cell receptor beta chain with its context. This sample stems from a study of T cell changes during pregnancy in multiple sclerosis. The CDR3 is 15 amino acids. Germline CDR1 is SGHTA and CDR2 is FQGTGA. Trimming took 2 bases from V and 1 from J; bases not matched to a gene: 2. TCRdb keeps only in-frame clones here, not all; method: immunoSEQ multiplex PCR. The sample lists about 100,000 clones, around 93% occurring once. The chain employs TRBV7-3 and TRBJ2-3; 8 bases line up with TRBD1. The sequences come from peripheral blood, collected before pregnancy. The sequence came from a female donor with multiple sclerosis, enrolled in a pregnancy study. CDR3 DNA sequence: TGTGCCAGCAGCTTAGACAGGGGAGGCACAGATACGCAGTATTTT. Protein sequence: CASSLDRGGTDTQYF. Variable domain in full (rest from reference TRBV7-3 and TRBJ2-3): GAGVSQTPSNKVTEKGKYVELRCDPISGHTALYWYRQSLGQGPEFLIYFQGTGAADDSGLPNDRFFAVRPEGSVSTLKIQRTERGDSAVYLCASSLDRGGTDTQYFGPGTRLTVL.